This paragraph reports one T cell receptor beta chain. Its specificity is not known. The source of the sample is a study of T-cell memory formation after mild COVID-19. General study points: Among CD4+ contracting clones, most were CM and EM, and CD8+ ones EMRA. Some responding clones appeared in pre-infection memory, suggesting cross-reactive memory joined.

A 5'RACE reaction primed in the constant segment made cDNA libraries of TCR alpha and TCR beta, and these carried sample barcodes and UMIs. TCRdb re-derived calls from the 5' RACE reads in MiXCR, one entry per CDR3 protein. The sample lists hundreds of thousands of distinct CDR3 sequences, 15% to 20% seen once, with roughly an eighth in the top ten. Trimming took 0 bases from V and 6 from J, leaving 12 bases between them. Germline V lookup: CDR1 SGHRS, CDR2 YFSETQ. This CDR3 has 14 amino acids. The clonotype comes from an adult woman who had mild COVID-19 (a few samples of this study predate the infection). Cell type and time point are not known. The rearrangement uses TRBV5-1 and TRBJ1-1, with a tentative D call TRBD1 (6 bases). The sequencing input was PBMCs or a T cell subset sorted from them (not recorded which). The chain's CDR3 is CASSLVIGGAEAFF. For the CDR3, the DNA is TGCGCCAGCAGCTTGGTAATCGGGGGCGCTGAAGCTTTCTTT.